This entry describes one TCR beta chain. The ends lost 4 bases at V and 14 bases at J; junction bases unmatched: 7. Germline CDR1 is MNHEY and CDR2 is SVGAGI. The CDR3 contains 12 residues. These data belong to a study of T-cell memory formation after mild COVID-19. A single record per CDR3 protein comes from TCRdb applying MiXCR to the 5' RACE reads. The repertoire holds some 210,000 distinct CDR3 sequences, with over 9.5% as singletons. Material: PBMCs or a T cell subset sorted from them (not recorded which). This receptor was obtained from a man younger than 35 who had mild COVID-19 (a few samples of this study predate the infection). Cell type and time point are not known. The chain links TRBV6-5 to TRBJ1-3, with TRBD1 matching 8 bases. In nucleotides, the CDR3 is TGTGCCAGCAGTTTAACCGGGACAGGATTATATTTT. As protein: CASSLTGTGLYF.